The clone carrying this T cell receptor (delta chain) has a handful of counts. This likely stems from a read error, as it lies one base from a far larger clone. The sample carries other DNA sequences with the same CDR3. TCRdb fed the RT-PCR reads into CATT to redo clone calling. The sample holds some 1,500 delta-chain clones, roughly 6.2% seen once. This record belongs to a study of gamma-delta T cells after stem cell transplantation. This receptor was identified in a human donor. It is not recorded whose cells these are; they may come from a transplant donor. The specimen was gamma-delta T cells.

The CDR3 DNA follows: TGTGCCTGTGACACCCTACTGGGGGATACGCAATACACCGATAAACTCATCTTT. The encoded protein is CACDTLLGDTQYTDKLIF. The J gene is TRDJ1, the V gene TRDV2; 13 bases line up with TRDD3. CDR3 size: 18 residues. From germline, CDR1 is GEAIGNYY and CDR2 EKD. V was pared by 0 bases and J by 0 bases, with 6 bases of the junction left unmatched.